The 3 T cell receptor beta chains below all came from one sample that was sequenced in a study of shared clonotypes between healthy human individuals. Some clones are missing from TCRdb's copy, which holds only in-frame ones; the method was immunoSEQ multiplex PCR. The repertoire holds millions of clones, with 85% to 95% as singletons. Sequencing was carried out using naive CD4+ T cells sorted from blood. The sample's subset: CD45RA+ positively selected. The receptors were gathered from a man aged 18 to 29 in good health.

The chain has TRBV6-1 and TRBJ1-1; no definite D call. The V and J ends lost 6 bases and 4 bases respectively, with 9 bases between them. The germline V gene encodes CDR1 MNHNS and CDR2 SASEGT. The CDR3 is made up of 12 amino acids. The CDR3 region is CASSSVGTEAFF. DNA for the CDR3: TGTGCCAGCAGCTCTGTGGGCACTGAAGCTTTCTTT.

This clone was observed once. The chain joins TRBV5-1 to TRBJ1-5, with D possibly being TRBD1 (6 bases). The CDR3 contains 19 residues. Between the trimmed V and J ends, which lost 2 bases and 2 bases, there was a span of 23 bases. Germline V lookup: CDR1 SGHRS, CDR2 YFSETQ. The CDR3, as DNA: TGCGCCAGCAGCTTTTTACCAAACGCCGGACAGCTTGGCAATCAGCCCCAGCATTTT. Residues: CASSFLPNAGQLGNQPQHF.

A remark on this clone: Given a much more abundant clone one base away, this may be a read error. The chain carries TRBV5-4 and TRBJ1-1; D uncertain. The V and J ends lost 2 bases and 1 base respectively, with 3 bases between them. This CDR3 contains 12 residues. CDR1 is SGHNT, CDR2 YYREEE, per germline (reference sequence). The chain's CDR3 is CASSFGNTEAFF. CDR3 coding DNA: TGTGCCAGCAGCTTCGGGAACACTGAAGCTTTCTTT.